This T cell receptor (beta chain) was identified during a study of read filtering for tumor transcriptome and immune sequencing (dated by TCRdb to about 2020). About the full investigation: The cohort had under 20 male and approximately 13 female patients with a mean age of about 66 years, ranging from roughly 45 to 90. Under revised international staging, roughly eight patients fell into R-ISS I, approximately 15 into R-ISS II and 7 into R-ISS III. After DNase treatment, whole-transcriptome libraries were prepared with the TruSeq RNA Access Library Prep Kit. Per sample, about 4.05 to 10.27 million TCR-region mapped reads were obtained with IR-seq, compared with only 85 to 1273 with RNA-seq. The study compared TCR repertoires from targeted immune repertoire sequencing and bulk whole-transcriptome sequencing run on the same bone marrow samples. A main aim was a read-filtering strategy for immune repertoire data, specifically whether clonotypes supported by a single read should be removed. Study-wide findings and limitations: When single-read clonotypes were removed, the proportions of shared clonotypes in IR-seq and RNA-seq correlated more strongly. Compared with RNA-seq, IR-seq captured clonotypes at much greater depth and more reliably, and a smaller IR-seq throughput was enough to identify most of the shared clonotypes. In IR-seq, single-read clonotypes were roughly 86% of clonotypes but approximately 3.5% of total reads; in RNA-seq they were 60% to 75% of clonotypes and 35% to 50% of reads. Rather than purified T cells, the sorted CD138-negative fraction was a mixed bone marrow immune population.

This clonotype was seen at least ten times. Its antigen has not been determined. Base qualities were left out, and no much larger clone turns up one base away. Every patient had bone marrow sampled at the time of active disease. Ficoll-Hypaque density gradient centrifugation was used to isolate bone marrow mononuclear cells. Myeloma plasma cells were removed and CD138-negative cells were obtained by negative selection following labeling with CD138 magnetic microbeads on a MACS separator. Purity of the isolated cells was checked by flow cytometry on an Attune NxT using CD138 antibodies. TRIzol reagent was used to extract total RNA, which was then quantified with a NanoDrop spectrophotometer. For each patient, paired RNA-seq and IR-seq were run on the CD138-negative bone marrow sample from that patient. TCR libraries were constructed from 350 to 400 ng RNA using the Immunoverse kit, and molecular barcoded adaptors covering alpha/delta and beta/gamma chains were employed. The same RNA used for transcriptome sequencing was used for TCR library preparation. Sequencing of the TCR libraries was done on an Illumina HiSeq 4000 with 2 x 150 cycles. Regarding the original processing steps: TCR reads were aligned to human V, D, J and C references and assembled into CDR3 clonotypes with MiXCR, including quality filtering and error correction. The tcR package in R was used to analyze clonotype counts and gene usage diversity. Raw mapping reads were checked after the RNA-seq reads had been mapped by STAR aligner version 2.5.3a onto the human GRCh37 genome. To test how sequencing depth affects detected clonotypes, IR-seq fastq files were randomly downsampled with Seqtk 1.3. Using fastp trimming at Q25 and MiXCR clonotype assembly, TCRdb reanalyzed the public sequencing data and kept in-frame beta chains. Under each unique CDR3 protein, matching rows form one entry showing the most common genes and DNA. TCRdb, not the authors, supplied the V and J calls. For this sample there are 75,000 to 95,000 distinct CDR3 sequences; about a fifth appear just once. In total, the top ten clones hold more than 9.5% of the sample.

At the junction V is shortened by 0 bases and J by 3 bases, with 15 bases in between. The germline V gene supplies CDR1 MGHRA and CDR2 YSYEKL. From the cysteine through the phenylalanine, the CDR3 covers 17 amino acids. Here the CDR3 DNA is all that survives: 51 bases in frame from base 1. The clonotype originates from a donor aged 40 or over with multiple myeloma. Sequencing input: a population of CD138-negative cells sorted from bone marrow. The intended sense of this specimen's cell subset or site label: bone marrow mononuclear cells depleted of CD138+ plasma/myeloma cells by negative magnetic selection. The chain uses TRBV4-1 and TRBJ2-1; confidence is insufficient to name the D gene. The CDR3 protein: CASSQDLEASHYNEQFF. The DNA sequence follows: TGCGCCAGCAGCCAAGATCTTGAGGCTAGTCACTACAATGAGCAGTTCTTC.